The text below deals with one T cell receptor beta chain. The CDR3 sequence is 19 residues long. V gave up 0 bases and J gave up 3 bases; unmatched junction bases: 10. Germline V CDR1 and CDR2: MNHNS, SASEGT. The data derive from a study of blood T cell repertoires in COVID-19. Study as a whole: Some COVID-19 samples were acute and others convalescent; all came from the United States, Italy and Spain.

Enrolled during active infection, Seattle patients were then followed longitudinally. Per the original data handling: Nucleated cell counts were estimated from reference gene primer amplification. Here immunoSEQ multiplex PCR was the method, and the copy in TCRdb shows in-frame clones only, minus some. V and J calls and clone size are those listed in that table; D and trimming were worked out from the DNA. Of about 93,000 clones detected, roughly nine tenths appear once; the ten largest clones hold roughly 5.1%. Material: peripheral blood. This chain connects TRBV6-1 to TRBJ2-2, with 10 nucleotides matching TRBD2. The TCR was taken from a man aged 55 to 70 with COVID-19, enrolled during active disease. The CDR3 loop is CASSEAWPSGSFDTGELFF. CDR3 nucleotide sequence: TGTGCCAGCAGTGAAGCGTGGCCTAGCGGGAGCTTCGACACCGGGGAGCTGTTTTTT.